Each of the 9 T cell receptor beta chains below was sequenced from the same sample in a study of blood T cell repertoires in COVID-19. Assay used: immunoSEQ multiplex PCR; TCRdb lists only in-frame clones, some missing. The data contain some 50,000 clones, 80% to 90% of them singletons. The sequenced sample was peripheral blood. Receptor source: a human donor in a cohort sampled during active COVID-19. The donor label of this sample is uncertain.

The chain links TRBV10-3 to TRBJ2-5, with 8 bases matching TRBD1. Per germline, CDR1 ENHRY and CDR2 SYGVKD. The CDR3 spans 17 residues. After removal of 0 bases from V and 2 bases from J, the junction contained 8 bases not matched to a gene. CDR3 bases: TGTGCCATCAGTGAGTCGAGTCGCGACAGGGGACAAGAGACCCAGTACTTC. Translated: CAISESSRDRGQETQYF.

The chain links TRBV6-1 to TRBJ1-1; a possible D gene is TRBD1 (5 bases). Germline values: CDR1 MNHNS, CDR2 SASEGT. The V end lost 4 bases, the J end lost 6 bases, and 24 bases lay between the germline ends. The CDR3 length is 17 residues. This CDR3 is CASSGGPAGLSMAEAFF. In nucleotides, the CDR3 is TGTGCCAGCAGTGGCGGCCCGGCAGGGCTCAGTATGGCTGAAGCTTTCTTT.

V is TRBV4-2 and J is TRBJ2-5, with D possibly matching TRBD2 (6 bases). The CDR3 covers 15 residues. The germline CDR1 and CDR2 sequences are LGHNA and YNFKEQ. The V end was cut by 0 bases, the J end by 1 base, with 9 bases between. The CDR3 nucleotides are TGTGCCAGCAGCCAAGATCGGGGGTTCCAAGAGACCCAGTACTTC. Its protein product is CASSQDRGFQETQYF.

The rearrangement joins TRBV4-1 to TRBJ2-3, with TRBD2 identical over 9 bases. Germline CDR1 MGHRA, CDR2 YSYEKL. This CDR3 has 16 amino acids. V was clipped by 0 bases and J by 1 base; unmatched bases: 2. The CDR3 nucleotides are TGCGCCAGCAGCCAAGATCGGACTAGCGGCACAGATACGCAGTATTTT. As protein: CASSQDRTSGTDTQYF.

DNA for the CDR3: TGTGCCAGCAGCCAAAGCCTAGCGGGGGACACAGATACGCAGTATTTT. Translation gives CASSQSLAGDTDTQYF. This chain links TRBV4-2 with TRBJ2-3; 10 bases are shared with TRBD2. The CDR3 sequence is 16 residues long. Per the germline V gene, CDR1 is LGHNA and CDR2 is YNFKEQ. V lost 2 bases to trimming and J lost 2 bases; unmatched junction nucleotides: 4.

The CDR3 sequence is CASTHGVLGNQPQHF. The CDR3 DNA reads TGTGCCAGCACCCACGGGGTATTGGGCAATCAGCCCCAGCATTTT. V usage is TRBV6-5 and J usage is TRBJ1-5; D remains unclear. The V gene's germline CDR1 is MNHEY and CDR2 SVGAGI. The V end was cut by 7 bases, the J end by 2 bases, with 15 bases between. CDR3 length equals 15 residues.

CDR3 nucleotide sequence: TGTGCCAGCAGCTCAAATACAGGGGTAACCGGGGAGCTGTTTTTT. Amino acids: CASSSNTGVTGELFF. The gene calls are TRBV7-8 and TRBJ2-2; 7 bases line up with TRBD1. CDR1 and CDR2 from the germline V gene are SGHVS and FQNEAQ. J lost 5 bases, V lost 4 bases, and 7 bases had no gene match. The CDR3 has 15 residues.

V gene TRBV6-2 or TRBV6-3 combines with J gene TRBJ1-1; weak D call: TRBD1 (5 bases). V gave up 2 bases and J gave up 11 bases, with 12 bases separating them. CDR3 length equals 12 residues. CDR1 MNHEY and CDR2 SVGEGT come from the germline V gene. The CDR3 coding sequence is TGTGCCAGCAGTTACGATAGGGGAACTGCTTTCTTT. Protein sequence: CASSYDRGTAFF.

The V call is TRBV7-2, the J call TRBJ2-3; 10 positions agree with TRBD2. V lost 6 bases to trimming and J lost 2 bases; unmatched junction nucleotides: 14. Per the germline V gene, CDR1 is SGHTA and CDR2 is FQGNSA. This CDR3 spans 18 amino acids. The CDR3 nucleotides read TGTGCCAGCAGTCCCTCGCTGGTAGCGGGGGGACTCACAGATACGCAGTATTTT. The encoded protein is CASSPSLVAGGLTDTQYF.